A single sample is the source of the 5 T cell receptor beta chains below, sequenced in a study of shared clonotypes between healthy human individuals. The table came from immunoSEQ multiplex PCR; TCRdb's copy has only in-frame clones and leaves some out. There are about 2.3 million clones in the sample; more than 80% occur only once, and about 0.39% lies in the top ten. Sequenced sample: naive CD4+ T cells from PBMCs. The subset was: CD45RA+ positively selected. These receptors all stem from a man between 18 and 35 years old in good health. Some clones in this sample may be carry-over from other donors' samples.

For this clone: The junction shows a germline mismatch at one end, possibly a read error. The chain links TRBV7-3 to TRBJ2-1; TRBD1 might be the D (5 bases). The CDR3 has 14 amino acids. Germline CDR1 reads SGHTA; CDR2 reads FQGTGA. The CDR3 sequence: CASSLTDSYNEQFF. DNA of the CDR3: TGTGCCAGCAGCCTAACAGACAGCTACAATGAGCAGTTCTTC.

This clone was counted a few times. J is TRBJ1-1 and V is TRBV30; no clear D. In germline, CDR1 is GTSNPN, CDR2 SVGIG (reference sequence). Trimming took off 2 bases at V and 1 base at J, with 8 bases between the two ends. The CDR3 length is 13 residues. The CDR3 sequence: CAWSRYGNTEAFF. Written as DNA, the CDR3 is TGTGCCTGGAGTAGATACGGGAACACTGAAGCTTTCTTT.

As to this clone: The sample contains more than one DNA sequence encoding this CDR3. The CDR3 sequence: CASSVGQGAYEQYF. CDR3 nucleotides: TGTGCCAGCAGCGTAGGACAGGGCGCCTACGAGCAGTACTTC. V gene TRBV9 combines with J gene TRBJ2-7; 7 bases line up with TRBD1. V lost 0 bases, J lost 2 bases, and 2 bases stayed unmatched. CDR1 SGDLS and CDR2 YYNGEE come from the germline V gene. CDR3 length: 14 residues. The complete variable domain, with remaining parts taken from reference TRBV9 and TRBJ2-7, reads DSGVTQTPKHLITATGQRVTLRCSPRSGDLSVYWYQQSLDQGLQFLIQYYNGEERAKGNILERFSAQQFPDLHSELNLSSLELGDSALYFCASSVGQGAYEQYFGPGTRLTVT.

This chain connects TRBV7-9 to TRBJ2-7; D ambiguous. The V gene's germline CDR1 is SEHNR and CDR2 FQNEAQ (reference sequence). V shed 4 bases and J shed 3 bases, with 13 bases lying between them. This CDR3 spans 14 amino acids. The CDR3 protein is CASSSLRANYEQYF. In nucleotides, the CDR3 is TGTGCCAGCAGCTCCCTCCGGGCTAACTACGAGCAGTACTTC. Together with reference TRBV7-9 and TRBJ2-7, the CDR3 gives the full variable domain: DTGVSQNPRHKITKRGQNVTFRCDPISEHNRLYWYRQTLGQGPEFLTYFQNEAQLEKSRLLSDRFSAERPKGSFSTLEIQRTEQGDSAMYLCASSSLRANYEQYFGPGTRLTVT.

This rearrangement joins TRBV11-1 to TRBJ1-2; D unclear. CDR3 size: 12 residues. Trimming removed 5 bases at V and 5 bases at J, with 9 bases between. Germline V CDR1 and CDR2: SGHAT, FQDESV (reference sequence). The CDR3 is CASSTDAYGYTF. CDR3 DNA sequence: TGTGCCAGCAGCACGGACGCGTATGGCTACACCTTC.